What follows are 3 T cell receptor beta chains derived from one specimen sequenced in a study of shared clonotypes between healthy human individuals. Some clones are missing from TCRdb's copy, which holds only in-frame ones; the method was immunoSEQ multiplex PCR. Of some 2,100,000 clones listed, more than 90% were seen once; the top ten hold around 0.13%. The sequenced sample consisted of naive CD4+ T cells sorted from blood. Specified subset: CD45RA+ positively selected. The receptors come from a man younger than 30 in good health.

This rearrangement joins TRBV7-2 to TRBJ2-5; D is possibly TRBD2 (6 bases). Trimming cost V 5 bases and J 4 bases, with 23 bases left between them. Germline CDR1 SGHTA, CDR2 FQGNSA. The CDR3 has 17 amino acids. In DNA form, the CDR3 reads TGTGCCAGCAGCACCCCAACCCTTCGGGGGTTTACAGAGACCCAGTACTTC. Translating it yields CASSTPTLRGFTETQYF.

This chain uses TRBV28 with TRBJ2-7; tentative D call: TRBD1 (7 bases). Germline CDR1 is MDHEN and CDR2 is SYDVKM. This CDR3 has 14 residues. Trimming cost V 10 bases and J 3 bases, with 19 bases left between them. CDR3 nucleotide sequence: TGTGCCATTCGGTCGGCAGGGGGGCGCTACGAGCAGTACTTC. Its protein is CAIRSAGGRYEQYF.

This chain connects TRBV7-2 to TRBJ2-3; D unresolved. V lost 4 bases to trimming and J lost 0 bases, with 8 bases between them. The germline V gene has CDR1 SGHTA and CDR2 FQGNSA. This CDR3 has 14 amino acids. The CDR3 DNA reads as TGTGCCAGCAGCTCGGATTATAGCACAGATACGCAGTATTTT. This translates into CASSSDYSTDTQYF.